There are a few counts of the clone carrying this T cell receptor (beta chain). Clones were sequenced by immunoSEQ multiplex PCR, and TCRdb holds only the in-frame ones, with some missing. The data hold 10,000 to 12,000 clones, with roughly 70% observed a single time. Trimming pared 4 bases from V and 0 bases from J, leaving 11 bases between. Per germline, CDR1 SGHTA and CDR2 FQGNSA. This CDR3 spans 15 amino acids. The data derive from a study of high-grade serous ovarian cancer treatment subgroups. The tumor samples were collected prior to definitive surgery or chemotherapy. V gene TRBV7-2 combines with J gene TRBJ2-3; perhaps TRBD2 as D (6 bases). Input material: tumor tissue. The TCR comes from a human donor with high-grade serous ovarian cancer. CDR3 sequence reads: CASSSRDLSTDTQYF. CDR3 in DNA: TGTGCCAGCAGCTCCCGGGACTTAAGCACAGATACGCAGTATTTT.